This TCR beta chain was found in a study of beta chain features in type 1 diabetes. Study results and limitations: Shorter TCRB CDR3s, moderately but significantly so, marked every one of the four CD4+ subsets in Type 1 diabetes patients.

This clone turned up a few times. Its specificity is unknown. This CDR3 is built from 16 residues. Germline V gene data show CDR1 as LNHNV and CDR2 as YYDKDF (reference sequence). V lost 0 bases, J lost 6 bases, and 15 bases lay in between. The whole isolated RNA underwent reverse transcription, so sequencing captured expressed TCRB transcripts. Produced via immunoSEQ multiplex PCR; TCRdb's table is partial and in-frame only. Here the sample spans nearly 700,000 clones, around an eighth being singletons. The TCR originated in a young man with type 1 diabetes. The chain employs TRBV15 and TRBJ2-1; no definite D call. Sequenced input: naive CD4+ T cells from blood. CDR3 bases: TGTGCCACCAGCAGAGACATAAAAGTCGGCGTCAATGAGCAGTTCTTC. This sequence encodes CATSRDIKVGVNEQFF.